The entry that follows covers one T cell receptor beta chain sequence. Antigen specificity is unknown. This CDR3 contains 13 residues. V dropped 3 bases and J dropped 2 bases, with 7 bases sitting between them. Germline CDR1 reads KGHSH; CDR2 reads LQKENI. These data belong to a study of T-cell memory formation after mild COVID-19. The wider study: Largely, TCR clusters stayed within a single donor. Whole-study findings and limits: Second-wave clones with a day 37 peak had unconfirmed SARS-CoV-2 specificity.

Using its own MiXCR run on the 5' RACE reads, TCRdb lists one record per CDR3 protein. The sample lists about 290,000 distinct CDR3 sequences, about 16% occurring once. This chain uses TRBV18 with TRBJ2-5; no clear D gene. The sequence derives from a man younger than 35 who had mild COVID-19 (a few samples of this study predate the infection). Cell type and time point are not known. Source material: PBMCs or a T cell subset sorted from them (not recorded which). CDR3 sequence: CASSPTAQETQYF. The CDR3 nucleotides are TGTGCCAGCTCACCGACCGCGCAAGAGACCCAGTACTTC. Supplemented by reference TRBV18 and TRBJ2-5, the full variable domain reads NAGVMQNPRHLVRRRGQEARLRCSPMKGHSHVYWYRQLPEEGLKFMVYLQKENIIDESGMPKERFSAEFPKEGPSILRIQQVVRGDSAAYFCASSPTAQETQYFGPGTRLLVL.